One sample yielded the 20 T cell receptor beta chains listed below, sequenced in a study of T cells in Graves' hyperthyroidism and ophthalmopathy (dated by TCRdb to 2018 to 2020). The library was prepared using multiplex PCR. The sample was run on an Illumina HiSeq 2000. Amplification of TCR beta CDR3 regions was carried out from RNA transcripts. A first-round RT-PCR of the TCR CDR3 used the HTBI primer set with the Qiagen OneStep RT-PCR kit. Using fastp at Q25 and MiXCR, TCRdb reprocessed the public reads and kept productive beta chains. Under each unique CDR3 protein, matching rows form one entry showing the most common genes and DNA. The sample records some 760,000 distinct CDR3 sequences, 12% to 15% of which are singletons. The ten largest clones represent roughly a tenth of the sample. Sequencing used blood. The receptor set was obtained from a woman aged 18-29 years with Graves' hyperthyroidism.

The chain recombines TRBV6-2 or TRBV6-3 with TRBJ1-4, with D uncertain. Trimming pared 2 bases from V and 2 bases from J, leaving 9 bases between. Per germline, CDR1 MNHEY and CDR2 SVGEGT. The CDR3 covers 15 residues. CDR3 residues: CASSYGRRTNEKLFF. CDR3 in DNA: TGTGCCAGCAGTTACGGACGACGGACTAATGAAAAACTGTTTTTT.

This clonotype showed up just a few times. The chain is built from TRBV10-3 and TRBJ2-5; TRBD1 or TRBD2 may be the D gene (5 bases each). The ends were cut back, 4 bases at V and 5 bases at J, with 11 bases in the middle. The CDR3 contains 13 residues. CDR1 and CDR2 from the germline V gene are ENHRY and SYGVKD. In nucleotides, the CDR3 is TGTGCCATCAGTGGAGGGCCAGGGGAGACCCAGTACTTC. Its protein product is CAISGGPGETQYF.

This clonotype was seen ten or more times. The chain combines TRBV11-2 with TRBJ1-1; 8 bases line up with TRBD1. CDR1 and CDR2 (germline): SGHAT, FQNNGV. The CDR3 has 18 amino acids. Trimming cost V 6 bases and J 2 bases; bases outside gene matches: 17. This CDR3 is CASRTGTGGSSKNTEAFF. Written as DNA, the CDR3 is TGTGCCAGCAGGACGGGAACAGGGGGTTCATCTAAAAACACTGAAGCTTTCTTT.

The CDR3 sequence: CASSRGYSGETYEQYF. The CDR3 DNA sequence: TGTGCCAGCAGTCGGGGTTATAGCGGGGAGACCTACGAGCAGTACTTC. The chain links TRBV6-1 to TRBJ2-7, with 8 bases that match TRBD2. CDR1 and CDR2 from the germline V gene are MNHNS and SASEGT. Unmatched junction bases numbered 11, after V lost 5 bases and J lost 2 bases. The CDR3 has 16 amino acids.

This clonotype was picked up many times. The DNA of the CDR3 is TGTGCCAGCAGCTTGCAGGCCCTCACAGATACGCAGTATTTT. As protein: CASSLQALTDTQYF. The V gene is TRBV7-9, the J gene TRBJ2-3; D unclear. The CDR3 contains 14 residues. Trimming took 3 bases from V and 2 from J, leaving 9 bases between them. Germline CDR1 SEHNR, CDR2 FQNEAQ (reference sequence).

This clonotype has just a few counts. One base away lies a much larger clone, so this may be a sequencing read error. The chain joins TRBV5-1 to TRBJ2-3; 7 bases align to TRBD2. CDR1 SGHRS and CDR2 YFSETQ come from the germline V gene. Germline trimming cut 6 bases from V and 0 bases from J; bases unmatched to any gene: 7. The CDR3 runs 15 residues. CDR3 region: CASTAGEGSTDTQYF. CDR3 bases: TGCGCCAGCACCGCTGGGGAGGGTAGCACAGATACGCAGTATTTT.

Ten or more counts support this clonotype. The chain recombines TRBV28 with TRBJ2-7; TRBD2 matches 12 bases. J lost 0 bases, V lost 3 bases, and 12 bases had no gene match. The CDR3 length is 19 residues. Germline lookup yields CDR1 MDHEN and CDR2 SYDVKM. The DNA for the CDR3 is TGTGCCAGCAGTTTCCCGACACAGGGACTAGCGGGTACCTCCTACGAGCAGTACTTC. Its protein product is CASSFPTQGLAGTSYEQYF. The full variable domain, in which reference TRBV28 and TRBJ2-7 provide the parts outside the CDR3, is DVKVTQSSRYLVKRTGEKVFLECVQDMDHENMFWYRQDPGLGLRLIYFSYDVKMKEKGDIPEGYSVSREKKERFSLILESASTNQTSMYLCASSFPTQGLAGTSYEQYFGPGTRLTVT.

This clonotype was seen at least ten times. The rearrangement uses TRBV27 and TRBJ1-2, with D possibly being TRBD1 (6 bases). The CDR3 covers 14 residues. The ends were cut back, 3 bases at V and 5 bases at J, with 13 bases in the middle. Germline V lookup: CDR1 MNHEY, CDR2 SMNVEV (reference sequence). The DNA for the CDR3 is TGTGCCAGCAGTTTTGGAGGGGGGCTTTATGGCTACACCTTC. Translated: CASSFGGGLYGYTF.

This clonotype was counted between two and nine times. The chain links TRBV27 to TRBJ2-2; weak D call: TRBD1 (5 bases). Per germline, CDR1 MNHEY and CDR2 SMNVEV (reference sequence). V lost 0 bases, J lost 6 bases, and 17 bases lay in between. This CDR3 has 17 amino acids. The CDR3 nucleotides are TGTGCCAGCAGTTTATCGGGGCAGGGATTTTTATCCGGGGAGCTGTTTTTT. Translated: CASSLSGQGFLSGELFF.

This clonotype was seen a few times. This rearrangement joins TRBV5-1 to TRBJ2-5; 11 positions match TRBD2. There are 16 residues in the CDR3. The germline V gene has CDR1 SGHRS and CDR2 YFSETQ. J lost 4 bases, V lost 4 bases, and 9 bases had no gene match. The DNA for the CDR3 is TGCGCCAGCAGCCTTAGCGGGAGGGCCGGGTTAGAGACCCAGTACTTC. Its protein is CASSLSGRAGLETQYF.

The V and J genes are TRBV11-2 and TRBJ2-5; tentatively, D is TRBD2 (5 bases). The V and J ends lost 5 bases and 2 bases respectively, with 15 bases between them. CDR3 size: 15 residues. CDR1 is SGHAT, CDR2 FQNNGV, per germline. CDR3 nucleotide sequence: TGTGCCAGCAGCCACTATCGGGGTTTTCAAGAGACCCAGTACTTC. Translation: CASSHYRGFQETQYF.

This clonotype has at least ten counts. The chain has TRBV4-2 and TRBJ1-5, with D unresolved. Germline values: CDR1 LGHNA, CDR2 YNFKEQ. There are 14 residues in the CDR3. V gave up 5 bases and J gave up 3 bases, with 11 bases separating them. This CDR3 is CASSSSQTNQPQHF. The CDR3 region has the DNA TGTGCCAGCAGCTCGTCCCAGACCAATCAGCCCCAGCATTTT.

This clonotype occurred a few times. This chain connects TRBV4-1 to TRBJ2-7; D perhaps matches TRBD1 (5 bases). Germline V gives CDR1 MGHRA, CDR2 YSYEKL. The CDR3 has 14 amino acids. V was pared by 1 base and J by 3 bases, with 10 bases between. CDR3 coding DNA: TGCGCCAGCAGCCAAGTAGGGGATAGCTACGAGCAGTACTTC. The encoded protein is CASSQVGDSYEQYF.

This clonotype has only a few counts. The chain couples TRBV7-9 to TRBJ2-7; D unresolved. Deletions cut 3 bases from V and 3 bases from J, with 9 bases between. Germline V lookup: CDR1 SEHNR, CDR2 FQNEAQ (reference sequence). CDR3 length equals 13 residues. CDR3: CASSFPQNYEQYF. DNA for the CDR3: TGTGCCAGCAGCTTCCCCCAGAACTACGAGCAGTACTTC.

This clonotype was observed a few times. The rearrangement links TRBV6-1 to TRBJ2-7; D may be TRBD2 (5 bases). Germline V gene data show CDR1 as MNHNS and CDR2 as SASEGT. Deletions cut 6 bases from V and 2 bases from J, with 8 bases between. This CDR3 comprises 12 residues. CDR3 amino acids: CASRLEPYEQYF. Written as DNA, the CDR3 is TGTGCCAGCAGACTAGAGCCCTACGAGCAGTACTTC.

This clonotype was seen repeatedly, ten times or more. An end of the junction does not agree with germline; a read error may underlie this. CDR3 sequence reads: CASSRDSSYERYF. In DNA form, the CDR3 reads TGTGCCAGCAGTAGAGACAGTTCCTACGAGCGGTACTTC. The chain has TRBV27 and TRBJ2-7, with D possibly TRBD1 on 5 matching bases. The germline V gene encodes CDR1 MNHEY and CDR2 SMNVEV (reference sequence). The CDR3 has 13 amino acids.

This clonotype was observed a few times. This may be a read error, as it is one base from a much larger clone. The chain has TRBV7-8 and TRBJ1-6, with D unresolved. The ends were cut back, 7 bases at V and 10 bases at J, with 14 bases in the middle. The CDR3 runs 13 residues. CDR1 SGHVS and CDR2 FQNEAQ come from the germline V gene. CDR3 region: CASTRALGSPLHF. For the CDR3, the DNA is TGTGCCAGCACGAGGGCCTTGGGGTCACCCCTCCACTTT.

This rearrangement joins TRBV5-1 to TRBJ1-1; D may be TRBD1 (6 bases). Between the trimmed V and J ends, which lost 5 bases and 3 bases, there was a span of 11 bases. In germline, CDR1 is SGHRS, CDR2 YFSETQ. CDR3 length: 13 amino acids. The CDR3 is CASRLDRDTEAFF. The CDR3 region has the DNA TGCGCCAGCAGACTGGACAGAGACACTGAAGCTTTCTTT.

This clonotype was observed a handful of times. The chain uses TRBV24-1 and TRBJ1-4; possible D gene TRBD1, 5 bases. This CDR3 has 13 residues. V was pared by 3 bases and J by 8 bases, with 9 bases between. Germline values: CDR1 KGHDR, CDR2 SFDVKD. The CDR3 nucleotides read TGTGCCACCAGTGATCACCGGGACGAAAAACTGTTTTTT. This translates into CATSDHRDEKLFF.

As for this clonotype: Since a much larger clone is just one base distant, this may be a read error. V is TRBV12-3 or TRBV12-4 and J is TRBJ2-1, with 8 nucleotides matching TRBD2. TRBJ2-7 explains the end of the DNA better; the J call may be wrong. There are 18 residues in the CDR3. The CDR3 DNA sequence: TGTGCCAGCAGCACCGTAGCTAGCGGGTACAGCTCCTACAATGAGCAGTACTTC. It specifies CASSTVASGYSSYNEQYF.